These 26 T cell receptor beta chains originate from one sample sequenced in a study of blood T cell repertoires in COVID-19. The assay was immunoSEQ multiplex PCR, and TCRdb's table has in-frame clones only and misses some. The table has 250,000 to 300,000 clones, under 90% seen once; the top ten hold less than 4%. The sequencing input was peripheral blood. The receptors were sampled from a woman between 18 and 29 years old with acute or convalescent COVID-19.

The V call is TRBV7-2, the J call TRBJ2-1; 7 nucleotides align to TRBD2. Germline loops: CDR1 SGHTA, CDR2 FQGNSA. V shed 3 bases and J 15 bases; nucleotides not matched to a gene: 11. CDR3 length: 13 amino acids. The CDR3 nucleotides are TGTGCCAGCAGCTTTAAGGGAGCGGGAACCCTGTTCTTC. Amino acid sequence: CASSFKGAGTLFF. Drawing the rest from reference TRBV7-2 and TRBJ2-1, the complete variable domain is GAGVSQSPSNKVTEKGKDVELRCDPISGHTALYWYRQSLGQGLEFLIYFQGNSAPDKSGLPSDRFSAERTGGSVSTLTIQRTQQEDSAVYLCASSFKGAGTLFFGPGTRLTVL.

The chain combines TRBV5-1 with TRBJ2-5; 8 positions agree with TRBD2. The V segment lost 3 bases and the J segment 5 bases; nucleotides outside the gene matches: 9. Germline CDR1 SGHRS, CDR2 YFSETQ. This CDR3 comprises 15 residues. In DNA, the CDR3 is TGCGCCAGCAGCTGGGGGAGCGGGAGAGGGGAGACCCAGTACTTC. Encoded protein: CASSWGSGRGETQYF.

This clone was seen once. The chain recombines TRBV12-3 or TRBV12-4 with TRBJ1-2; no clear D gene. The CDR3 has 13 residues. Trimming shortened V by 3 bases and J by 5 bases, and 10 bases separated the two germline ends. The CDR3 sequence: CASSLGRGYGYTF. CDR3 bases: TGTGCCAGCAGTTTGGGCCGCGGGTATGGCTACACCTTC.

The chain uses TRBV18 and TRBJ2-7; 9 positions match TRBD1. There are 12 residues in the CDR3. Trimming took 4 bases from V and 5 from J; bases not matched to a gene: 0. Per the germline V gene, CDR1 is KGHSH and CDR2 is LQKENI. The CDR3 sequence: CASSRDRDEQYF. As DNA, the CDR3 is TGTGCCAGCTCACGGGACAGGGACGAGCAGTACTTC.

This clone appeared once. The chain couples TRBV10-1 to TRBJ1-4; unclear D gene. The CDR3 runs to 17 residues. CDR1 and CDR2 from the germline V gene are WNHNN and SYGVQD (reference sequence). Trimming pared 2 bases from V and 0 bases from J, leaving 13 bases between. CDR3 bases: TGCGCCAGCAGTGAGGGGAGGGCCTTAACAACTAATGAAAAACTGTTTTTT. It yields the protein CASSEGRALTTNEKLFF.

The chain uses TRBV27 and TRBJ2-1; 15 positions agree with TRBD2. This CDR3 region has 15 residues. CDR1 is MNHEY and CDR2 is SMNVEV in the germline V gene (reference sequence). V dropped 3 bases and J dropped 9; count of bases not matched to a gene: 3. The CDR3 is CASSLGLAGGFEQFF. CDR3 DNA sequence: TGTGCCAGCAGTTTGGGACTAGCGGGGGGCTTTGAGCAGTTCTTC.

The chain recombines TRBV29-1 with TRBJ2-5; TRBD2 aligns across 7 bases. The CDR3 runs 13 residues. Unmatched junction bases numbered 4, after V lost 1 base and J lost 5 bases. Germline assignment: CDR1 SQVTM and CDR2 ANQGSEA. CDR3 amino acids: CSVEAGGMETQYF. The CDR3 DNA sequence: TGCAGCGTTGAAGCGGGGGGTATGGAGACCCAGTACTTC.

This chain links TRBV6-2 or TRBV6-3 with TRBJ2-7; D uncertain. This CDR3 has 13 amino acids. V was cut by 5 bases and J by 4 bases, with 12 bases left in between. CDR1 and CDR2 (germline): MNHEY, SVGEGT. The CDR3 loop is CASSRLGSYEQYF. The DNA of the CDR3 is TGTGCCAGCAGTCGTCTCGGGTCTTACGAGCAGTACTTC.

The chain is built from TRBV6-5 and TRBJ1-4; TRBD1 might be the D (5 bases). V lost 5 bases, J lost 10 bases, and 14 bases lay in between. The germline CDR1 and CDR2 sequences are MNHEY and SVGAGI. The CDR3 has 13 amino acids. The CDR3 sequence: CASSPRGGGKLFF. CDR3 bases: TGTGCCAGCAGTCCCCGGGGGGGTGGAAAACTGTTTTTT.

The chain combines TRBV6-5 with TRBJ1-1, with a weak D call TRBD1 (5 bases). Germline assignment: CDR1 MNHEY and CDR2 SVGAGI. With 0 bases removed from V and 5 bases from J, the gap between germline ends came to 10 bases. There are 14 residues in the CDR3. The DNA for the CDR3 is TGTGCCAGCAGTTACTCGGGGGGGAAAACTGAAGCTTTCTTT. Protein: CASSYSGGKTEAFF.

This clone was counted between two and nine times. CDR3: CASSLYGGLNEQFF. CDR3 in DNA: TGTGCCAGCAGTTTATACGGGGGTCTAAATGAGCAGTTCTTC. The genes are TRBV28 and TRBJ2-1, with D perhaps TRBD2 (6 bases). The CDR3 spans 14 residues. Germline V gene data show CDR1 as MDHEN and CDR2 as SYDVKM. Between the trimmed V and J ends, which lost 1 base and 7 bases, there was a span of 11 bases. Using reference TRBV28 and TRBJ2-1 for the parts outside the CDR3, the full variable domain is DVKVTQSSRYLVKRTGEKVFLECVQDMDHENMFWYRQDPGLGLRLIYFSYDVKMKEKGDIPEGYSVSREKKERFSLILESASTNQTSMYLCASSLYGGLNEQFFGPGTRLTVL.

This chain joins TRBV19 and TRBJ2-7; TRBD2 is a possible D gene (5 bases). Germline V CDR1 and CDR2: LNHDA, SQIVND (reference sequence). The V gene lost 1 base and the J gene lost 4 bases, with 17 bases spanning the gap. The CDR3 contains 16 residues. DNA for the CDR3: TGTGCCAGTAGTATAGTGAGGCAGAGGGATAGGTACGAGCAGTACTTC. Its protein product is CASSIVRQRDRYEQYF.

The genes are TRBV28 and TRBJ1-3, with D hard to call. The V gene lost 5 bases and the J gene lost 0 bases, with 11 bases spanning the gap. The CDR3 contains 15 residues. CDR1 and CDR2 from the germline V gene are MDHEN and SYDVKM. CDR3 amino acids: CASSPMAGSGNTIYF. The CDR3 DNA follows: TGTGCCAGCAGTCCTATGGCAGGCTCTGGAAACACCATATATTTT.

The CDR3 nucleotides are TGTGCCAGTCGGGGGGCTACCTATAATTCACCCCTCCACTTT. Protein sequence: CASRGATYNSPLHF. The V and J genes are TRBV6-6 and TRBJ1-6, with D possibly matching TRBD1 (6 bases). CDR1 MNHNY and CDR2 SVGAGI come from the germline V gene (reference sequence). Trimming shortened V by 9 bases and J by 2 bases, and 11 bases separated the two germline ends. The CDR3 totals 14 residues.

This clone was found a few times. The J gene is TRBJ1-1, the V gene TRBV29-1; 9 nucleotides match TRBD1. CDR1 SQVTM and CDR2 ANQGSEA come from the germline V gene. CDR3 length: 13 residues. With V trimmed by 6 bases and J by 2 bases, 4 bases remained unmatched. Here the CDR3 reads CSVNRGRNTEAFF. In DNA, the CDR3 is TGCAGCGTGAACAGGGGGCGAAACACTGAAGCTTTCTTT.

The chain joins TRBV19 to TRBJ2-1; 8 bases map to TRBD2. This CDR3 has 15 residues. Germline V gene lookup returns CDR1 LNHDA and CDR2 SQIVND (reference sequence). J gave up 7 bases and V 6 bases, and 11 bases lay outside the gene matches. The CDR3 reads CASSPLAGGFNEQFF. CDR3 nucleotides: TGTGCCAGTAGCCCCCTGGCGGGAGGTTTTAATGAGCAGTTCTTC. The whole variable domain, remainder taken from reference TRBV19 and TRBJ2-1, is DGGITQSPKYLFRKEGQNVTLSCEQNLNHDAMYWYRQDPGQGLRLIYYSQIVNDFQKGDIAEGYSVSREKKESFPLTVTSAQKNPTAFYLCASSPLAGGFNEQFFGPGTRLTVL.

The genes are TRBV7-2 and TRBJ2-7, with 8 bases identical to TRBD2. The CDR3 sequence is 16 residues long. CDR1 is SGHTA and CDR2 is FQGNSA in the germline V gene. V trimming: 1 base; J trimming: 4 bases; junction bases outside the gene matches: 9. The CDR3 here is CASSLGGSGGFYEQYF. The CDR3 region has the DNA TGTGCCAGCAGCTTAGGAGGGAGCGGGGGATTTTACGAGCAGTACTTC. The full variable domain, completed using reference TRBV7-2 and TRBJ2-7, is GAGVSQSPSNKVTEKGKDVELRCDPISGHTALYWYRQSLGQGLEFLIYFQGNSAPDKSGLPSDRFSAERTGGSVSTLTIQRTQQEDSAVYLCASSLGGSGGFYEQYFGPGTRLTVT.

V and J are TRBV14 and TRBJ2-7, with 8 nucleotides matching TRBD2. The length of the CDR3 is 16 residues. Germline lookup yields CDR1 SGHDN and CDR2 FVKESK. After removal of 1 base from V and 5 bases from J, the junction contained 10 bases not matched to a gene. The CDR3 DNA reads TGTGCCAGCAGCCAAGGTAGGACTAGCCTGCTTGACGAGCAGTACTTC. This sequence encodes CASSQGRTSLLDEQYF.

The chain couples TRBV2 to TRBJ1-1; D gene ambiguous. Trimming pared 4 bases from V and 11 bases from J, leaving 20 bases between. The CDR3 totals 14 residues. Germline loops: CDR1 SNHLY, CDR2 FYNNEI. The CDR3 bases are TGTGCCAGCAGTGTAGGGCAGGCAGGAGGACCTGCTTTCTTT. Amino acid sequence: CASSVGQAGGPAFF.

V and J are TRBV29-1 and TRBJ1-2; D call uncertain. Germline V gene data show CDR1 as SQVTM and CDR2 as ANQGSEA. The V and J ends lost 5 bases and 1 base respectively, with 5 bases between them. This CDR3 spans 11 amino acids. The CDR3 protein is CSVLINYGYTF. CDR3 DNA sequence: TGCAGCGTTCTAATTAACTATGGCTACACCTTC.

This clone was recorded a few times. The V gene is TRBV28, the J gene TRBJ2-2; 14 nucleotides agree with TRBD2. Germline V gene data show CDR1 as MDHEN and CDR2 as SYDVKM. V lost 9 bases, J lost 4 bases, and 7 bases stayed unmatched. The CDR3 has 16 residues. CDR3 amino acids: CASRGTSGGVTGELFF. In DNA, the CDR3 is TGTGCCAGTAGAGGGACTAGCGGGGGTGTCACCGGGGAGCTGTTTTTT.

The chain has TRBV10-1 and TRBJ2-7, with TRBD2 identical over 10 bases. There are 15 residues in the CDR3. V was pared by 8 bases and J by 0 bases, with 7 bases of the junction left unmatched. The germline V gene encodes CDR1 WNHNN and CDR2 SYGVQD (reference sequence). The CDR3: CASGFSSGSSYEQYF. The CDR3, as DNA: TGCGCCAGCGGGTTTTCTAGCGGGAGCTCCTACGAGCAGTACTTC.

This clone was counted only a few times. The chain recombines TRBV19 with TRBJ1-6; D gene uncertain. The germline V gene encodes CDR1 LNHDA and CDR2 SQIVND (reference sequence). CDR3 size: 16 residues. Trimming removed 7 bases at V and 0 bases at J, with 13 bases between. CDR3 nucleotide sequence: TGTGCCAGTACTTTGGCAGCGAGCTCCTATAATTCACCCCTCCACTTT. Protein product: CASTLAASSYNSPLHF.

Details on this clone: The junction and the germline gene differ at one end; a read error may be behind it. The J gene is TRBJ2-3, the V gene TRBV7-7; 7 bases line up with TRBD2. Germline V gives CDR1 SSHAT, CDR2 FNYEAQ (reference sequence). The CDR3 length is 13 residues. CDR3 coding DNA: TGTGCTAGCAGCCCCGCGTCGGGGGGTACGCAGTATTTT. Protein sequence: CASSPASGGTQYF.

This CDR3 is CASSLDLAENTGELFF. CDR3 sequence (DNA): TGTGCCAGCAGCTTAGATCTAGCGGAGAACACCGGGGAGCTGTTTTTT. V and J are TRBV11-2 and TRBJ2-2; 7 bases agree with TRBD2. Trimming cost V 0 bases and J 1 base; bases outside gene matches: 2. This CDR3 is 16 amino acids long. Germline CDR1 SGHAT, CDR2 FQNNGV.

This rearrangement joins TRBV5-6 to TRBJ2-7; 7 bases agree with TRBD1. CDR3 length equals 12 residues. J gave up 6 bases and V 4 bases, and 4 bases lay outside the gene matches. The germline V gene has CDR1 SGHDT and CDR2 YYEEEE. Written as DNA, the CDR3 is TGTGCCAGCAGCGGGGACAGCGGCGAGCAGTACTTC. Its translation: CASSGDSGEQYF.